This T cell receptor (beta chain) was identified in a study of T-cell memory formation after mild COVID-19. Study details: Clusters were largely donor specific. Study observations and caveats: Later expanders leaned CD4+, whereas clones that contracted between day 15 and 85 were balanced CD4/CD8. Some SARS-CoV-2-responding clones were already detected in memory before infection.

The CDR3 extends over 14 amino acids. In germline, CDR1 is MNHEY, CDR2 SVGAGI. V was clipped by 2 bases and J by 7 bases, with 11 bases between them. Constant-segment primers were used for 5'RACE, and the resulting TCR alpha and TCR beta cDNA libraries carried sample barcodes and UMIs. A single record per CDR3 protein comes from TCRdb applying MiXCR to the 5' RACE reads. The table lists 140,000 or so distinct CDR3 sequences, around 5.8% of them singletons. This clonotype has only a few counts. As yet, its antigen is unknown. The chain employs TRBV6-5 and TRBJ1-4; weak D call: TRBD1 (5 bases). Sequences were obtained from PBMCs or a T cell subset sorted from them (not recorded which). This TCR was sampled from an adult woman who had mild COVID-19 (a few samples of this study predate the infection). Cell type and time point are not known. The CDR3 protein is CASSYGQGGEKLFF. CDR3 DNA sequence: TGTGCCAGCAGTTACGGCCAGGGCGGTGAAAAACTGTTTTTT.